This TCR beta chain was recovered during a study of blood T cell repertoires in COVID-19. Turning to the study itself: Samples came from the United States, Italy and Spain, spanning acute and convalescent COVID-19. Sources were T cells, B-cell-depleted T cells, or PBMCs; the material itself was cDNA or gDNA.

This CDR3 is 15 amino acids long. V lost 2 bases and J lost 8, with 18 bases in between. Germline CDR1 is LNHDA and CDR2 is SQIVND (reference sequence). Generated by immunoSEQ multiplex PCR, the TCRdb table keeps only in-frame clones and is missing some. The table has 90,000 to 120,000 clones, around 87% seen once. Sequencing was performed on peripheral blood. This chain joins TRBV19 and TRBJ1-2, with D tentatively TRBD1 (5 bases). The source of this sequence is a woman of 80 years or more with acute or convalescent COVID-19. This chain's CDR3 is CASSIRASDTQGYTF. CDR3 coding DNA: TGTGCCAGTAGTATAAGGGCCTCGGACACTCAAGGCTACACCTTC.